This TCR beta chain was identified during a study of T-cell memory formation after mild COVID-19. This clonotype came up many times. TCRdb processed the 5' RACE reads anew with MiXCR; each CDR3 protein has one entry. The sample consists of about 560,000 distinct CDR3 sequences, roughly 17% of them appearing once. The sequence came from an adult woman who had mild COVID-19 (a few samples of this study predate the infection). Cell type and time point are not known. Sample: PBMCs or a T cell subset sorted from them (not recorded which).

Here the CDR3 reads CASSMNPTETQYF. The DNA of the CDR3 is TGTGCCAGCAGCATGAACCCGACAGAGACCCAGTACTTC. The chain recombines TRBV6-1 with TRBJ2-5; D not resolved. This CDR3 has 13 residues. Germline V gives CDR1 MNHNS, CDR2 SASEGT. V lost 6 bases to trimming and J lost 4 bases, with 12 bases between them.